Listed here are 9 T cell receptor beta chains from one sample, sequenced in a study of Graves' ophthalmopathy and Graves' hyperthyroidism. TCR beta CDR3 amplification used RNA transcripts. A first-round RT-PCR used HTBI primers, followed by a second-round multiplex PCR. TCRdb independently ran MiXCR on the multiplex PCR reads; one entry per CDR3 protein. The table shows 210,000 or so distinct CDR3 sequences, with 25% to 30% occurring only once. The sample comprised peripheral blood. Receptors originate from a man aged 50 to 60 with Graves' ophthalmopathy.

The V call is TRBV6-1, the J call TRBJ2-7; D call uncertain. The CDR3 covers 14 residues. Trimming took off 2 bases at V and 3 bases at J, with 11 bases between the two ends. The germline V gene encodes CDR1 MNHNS and CDR2 SASEGT. For the CDR3, the DNA is TGTGCCAGCAGTGAACTTACAAGACACTACGAGCAGTACTTC. This translates into CASSELTRHYEQYF.

This clonotype was detected once. The V call is TRBV28, the J call TRBJ2-7; 8 nucleotides match TRBD1. Germline CDR1 and CDR2: MDHEN and SYDVKM. The junction had 8 bases not matched to a gene; V was cut back by 4 bases and J by 9 bases. The CDR3 runs to 13 residues. CDR3 sequence: CASSSGTGFRQYF. CDR3 bases: TGTGCCAGCAGTTCAGGGACAGGCTTTAGGCAGTACTTC.

The chain is built from TRBV30 and TRBJ2-3; 8 bases are shared with TRBD1. The length of the CDR3 is 14 residues. V lost 3 bases, J lost 5 bases, and 7 bases stayed unmatched. The germline V gene encodes CDR1 GTSNPN and CDR2 SVGIG (reference sequence). In nucleotides, the CDR3 is TGTGCCTGGAGAGAAGGACAGGGAATAGATACGCAGTATTTT. Translated: CAWREGQGIDTQYF.

This clonotype was counted ten times or more. The rearrangement joins TRBV14 to TRBJ2-7; the D gene is possibly TRBD1 (6 bases). V was pared by 1 base and J by 2 bases, with 12 bases between. This CDR3 is built from 15 residues. Germline V gives CDR1 SGHDN, CDR2 FVKESK. CDR3 sequence reads: CASSQGGRDTYEQYF. The CDR3 bases are TGTGCCAGCAGCCAAGGGGGCAGGGACACCTACGAGCAGTACTTC. Full variable domain (missing parts from reference TRBV14 and TRBJ2-7): EAGVTQFPSHSVIEKGQTVTLRCDPISGHDNLYWYRRVMGKEIKFLLHFVKESKQDESGMPNNRFLAERTGGTYSTLKVQPAELEDSGVYFCASSQGGRDTYEQYFGPGTRLTVT.

This clonotype was picked up many times. CDR3 DNA: TGTGCCAGCAGTGTATTAGCACTAGTCATAAACACCGGGGAGCTGTTTTTT. It is translated as CASSVLALVINTGELFF. The chain is built from TRBV6-1 and TRBJ2-2, with D possibly being TRBD2 (5 bases). In germline, CDR1 is MNHNS, CDR2 SASEGT. The CDR3 runs 17 residues. Trimming stripped 4 bases from V and 2 bases from J, with 17 bases between.

This clonotype was counted many times. The rearrangement links TRBV6-2 or TRBV6-3 to TRBJ1-1; weak D call: TRBD1 (6 bases). The V and J ends lost 3 bases and 3 bases respectively, with 11 bases between them. The length of the CDR3 is 14 residues. Germline V gene data show CDR1 as MNHEY and CDR2 as SVGEGT. As DNA, the CDR3 is TGTGCCAGCAGTTATTCAGGGGATTACACTGAAGCTTTCTTT. Protein product: CASSYSGDYTEAFF.

This clonotype has ten or more counts. The chain couples TRBV11-2 to TRBJ1-2; D gene ambiguous. From germline, CDR1 is SGHAT and CDR2 FQNNGV. This CDR3 comprises 16 residues. V lost 0 bases and J lost 2, with 13 bases in between. The CDR3, as DNA: TGTGCCAGCAGCTTAGATCTGATTGATCGAAACTATGGCTACACCTTC. Its protein is CASSLDLIDRNYGYTF.

This clonotype has ten or more counts. The V and J genes are TRBV19 and TRBJ1-5; weak D call: TRBD1 (6 bases). Germline CDR1 reads LNHDA; CDR2 reads SQIVND (reference sequence). This CDR3 comprises 15 residues. V lost 5 bases and J lost 3, with 14 bases in between. The CDR3 spells CASSGLQGHNQPQHF. DNA of the CDR3: TGTGCCAGTAGTGGGCTACAGGGACACAATCAGCCCCAGCATTTT. Full variable domain (missing parts from reference TRBV19 and TRBJ1-5): DGGITQSPKYLFRKEGQNVTLSCEQNLNHDAMYWYRQDPGQGLRLIYYSQIVNDFQKGDIAEGYSVSREKKESFPLTVTSAQKNPTAFYLCASSGLQGHNQPQHFGDGTRLSIL.

This clonotype was seen only a few times. CDR3 protein: CASSQEPWGSQETQYF. The DNA for the CDR3 is TGTGCCAGCAGCCAGGAACCTTGGGGGAGCCAAGAGACCCAGTACTTC. The J gene is TRBJ2-5, the V gene TRBV7-2; D tentatively fits TRBD1 or TRBD2 (5 bases each). CDR1 and CDR2 (germline): SGHTA, FQGNSA. The CDR3 length is 16 residues. The V end was cut by 5 bases, the J end by 1 base, with 17 bases between.